This T cell receptor beta chain was identified in a study of preoperative IRX-2 immunotherapy in early breast cancer. V dropped 5 bases and J dropped 2 bases, with 10 bases sitting between them. Germline CDR1 MNHNY, CDR2 SVGAGI (reference sequence). CDR3 size: 13 residues. Libraries were prepared by immunoSEQ multiplex PCR; TCRdb keeps only in-frame clonotypes and omits some of them. The sample holds roughly 25,000 clones; approximately 92% are singletons and the top ten take more than 8.5%. Treatment described: preoperative locoregional IRX-2 cytokine immunotherapy. Samples came from a phase Ib trial of preoperative locoregional IRX-2 cytokine immunotherapy.

The source material was tumor tissue, sampled after IRX-2 immunotherapy. The chain combines TRBV6-6 with TRBJ2-7; maybe TRBD2 (5 bases). This receptor was taken from a human donor with breast cancer. In nucleotides, the CDR3 is TGTGCCAGCAGTCGGGAACAGACCTACGAGCAGTACTTC. It yields the protein CASSREQTYEQYF.